Below are 12 T cell receptor beta chains sequenced from a single sample in a study of blood T cell repertoires in COVID-19. Clones were sequenced by immunoSEQ multiplex PCR, and TCRdb holds only the in-frame ones, with some missing. The sample has more than 200,000 clones; approximately 80% are singletons. The sample taken for sequencing was peripheral blood. These TCRs come from a woman aged 80 or over with active or convalescent COVID-19.

The chain joins TRBV15 to TRBJ1-3; the match to TRBD1 covers 7 bases. Germline lookup yields CDR1 LNHNV and CDR2 YYDKDF (reference sequence). Trimming took 6 bases from V and 0 from J; bases not matched to a gene: 14. CDR3 length equals 18 residues. CDR3 region: CATRTTGPLFVSGNTIYF. DNA of the CDR3: TGTGCCACCAGGACGACAGGGCCCCTTTTCGTCTCTGGAAACACCATATATTTT.

The V call is TRBV19, the J call TRBJ1-5, with 8 bases aligning to TRBD1. J lost 6 bases, V lost 4 bases, and 11 bases had no gene match. This CDR3 region has 16 residues. From germline, CDR1 is LNHDA and CDR2 SQIVND (reference sequence). The chain's CDR3 is CASSKTGTGSFQPQHF. DNA for the CDR3: TGTGCCAGTAGTAAAACCGGGACAGGATCGTTTCAGCCCCAGCATTTT.

The V call is TRBV4-1, the J call TRBJ1-4; 10 positions match TRBD1. This CDR3 has 16 residues. The germline CDR1 and CDR2 sequences are MGHRA and YSYEKL. Trimming removed 3 bases from V and 4 bases from J; junction bases left unmatched: 5. In nucleotides, the CDR3 is TGCGCCAGCAGCCAGGCCCGGGACAGGGGTAATGAAAAACTGTTTTTT. Translating it yields CASSQARDRGNEKLFF.

There are a few counts of this clone. The rearrangement joins TRBV30 to TRBJ2-1; D is unresolved. Germline assignment: CDR1 GTSNPN and CDR2 SVGIG (reference sequence). Between the trimmed V and J ends, which lost 4 bases and 8 bases, there was a span of 12 bases. The CDR3 is 12 amino acids. The CDR3 sequence is CAWKLTVDEQFF. In DNA form, the CDR3 reads TGTGCCTGGAAGCTAACAGTTGATGAGCAGTTCTTC. Based on the CDR3 plus reference TRBV30 and TRBJ2-1, the full variable domain is SQTIHQWPATLVQPVGSPLSLECTVEGTSNPNLYWYRQAAGRGLQLLFYSVGIGQISSEVPQNLSASRPQDRQFILSSKKLLLSDSGFYLCAWKLTVDEQFFGPGTRLTVL.

In regard to this clone: A junction boundary mismatches the germline segment, possibly from a read error. V is TRBV15 and J is TRBJ2-7; TRBD1 might be the D (5 bases). This CDR3 has 14 residues. Germline V gene data show CDR1 as LNHNV and CDR2 as YYDKDF (reference sequence). CDR3 sequence (DNA): TGTGCCACCAGCAGAGTAACAGCGCCCAGGGTTAACGACTTC. Its protein product is CATSRVTAPRVNDF.

The chain uses TRBV4-1 and TRBJ2-3, with 7 bases matching TRBD2. Germline loops: CDR1 MGHRA, CDR2 YSYEKL. The CDR3 sequence is 15 residues long. With 1 base clipped from V and 0 bases from J, the junction kept 1 base outside the gene matches. In DNA, the CDR3 is TGCGCCAGCAGCCAAGCTAGCGGTAGCACAGATACGCAGTATTTT. Its translation: CASSQASGSTDTQYF.

For this clone: This CDR3 is missing its conserved last phenylalanine or tryptophan, likely due to a read error. The DNA is left out, because the CDR3 cannot be placed on it with certainty; the CDR3 is given as TCRdb lists it. J is TRBJ1-1 and V is TRBV12-3 or TRBV12-4; the table assigns TRBD1, which was not confirmed against the DNA. From its first to its last residue, the CDR3 has 13 amino acids. This CDR3 is CASSFSRAQQISV.

The chain recombines TRBV5-6 with TRBJ1-3; 8 bases fit TRBD1. The V gene's germline CDR1 is SGHDT and CDR2 YYEEEE. The CDR3 sequence is 13 residues long. Germline trimming cut 7 bases from V and 7 bases from J; bases unmatched to any gene: 7. The CDR3 here is CASGKTGANTIYF. CDR3 in DNA: TGTGCCAGCGGGAAGACAGGGGCGAACACCATATATTTT.

This chain joins TRBV5-1 and TRBJ2-6; D not resolved. V was cut by 3 bases and J by 0 bases, with 7 bases left in between. Germline V lookup: CDR1 SGHRS, CDR2 YFSETQ. This CDR3 has 15 amino acids. The DNA for the CDR3 is TGCGCCAGCAGCTCAGGCCGCTCTGGGGCCAACGTCCTGACTTTC. As protein: CASSSGRSGANVLTF.

V and J are TRBV3-1 (or the pseudogene TRBV3-2) and TRBJ2-1, with D unclear. The CDR3 has 11 residues. Germline CDR1 reads LGHDT; CDR2 reads YNNKEL (reference sequence). V lost 8 bases and J 6 bases, leaving 8 bases between the germline ends. The CDR3 region has the DNA TGTGCCAGCGCGGTCTTCAATGAGCAGTTCTTC. Translated: CASAVFNEQFF.

This chain connects TRBV5-1 to TRBJ1-1; possibly TRBD1 for D (6 bases). Deletions cut 0 bases from V and 4 bases from J, with 16 bases between. Germline loops: CDR1 SGHRS, CDR2 YFSETQ. CDR3 length: 16 residues. CDR3 nucleotides: TGCGCCAGCAGCTTGGAAGGACAGATGCCGGGCACTGAAGCTTTCTTT. It codes for CASSLEGQMPGTEAFF.

The chain recombines TRBV29-1 with TRBJ2-3; TRBD2 matches at 15 bases. This CDR3 spans 17 amino acids. V trimming: 3 bases; J trimming: 1 base; junction bases outside the gene matches: 5. Germline V gene data show CDR1 as SQVTM and CDR2 as ANQGSEA. The DNA of the CDR3 is TGCAGCGTTGAGAGGGGACTAGCGGGAGGTGGCACAGATACGCAGTATTTT. Its protein product is CSVERGLAGGGTDTQYF.